These 10 T cell receptor beta chains were all obtained from the same sample, sequenced in a study of somatic mutations in cytotoxic T cells in rheumatoid arthritis. TCRdb's table, derived via immunoSEQ multiplex PCR, lists solely in-frame clones and lacks some. The sample has 17,000 or so clones, 70% to 85% seen once. Sequenced sample: CD8+ T cells sorted from blood. The receptors were gathered from an adult with rheumatoid arthritis.

V gene TRBV6-5 combines with J gene TRBJ2-7; TRBD1 agrees at 8 bases. J gave up 3 bases and V 7 bases, and 8 bases lay outside the gene matches. The CDR3 has 14 amino acids. Per germline, CDR1 MNHEY and CDR2 SVGAGI. CDR3 sequence reads: CASTVGQGVYEQYF. DNA for the CDR3: TGTGCCAGCACGGTCGGACAGGGTGTCTACGAGCAGTACTTC.

This clone appeared a single time. The chain links TRBV27 to TRBJ2-2; D remains unclear. The germline V gene has CDR1 MNHEY and CDR2 SMNVEV (reference sequence). Trimming pared 5 bases from V and 7 bases from J, leaving 8 bases between. The CDR3 length is 12 residues. The CDR3 coding sequence is TGTGCCAGCAGTCCCCAGAACGGGGAGCTGTTTTTT. Its translation is CASSPQNGELFF.

The chain combines TRBV7-2 with TRBJ2-7; tentative D call: TRBD2 (6 bases). CDR3 length equals 15 residues. Per germline, CDR1 SGHTA and CDR2 FQGNSA. V lost 1 base, J lost 5 bases, and 15 bases lay in between. CDR3: CASSLESGAPNEQYF. The CDR3 DNA reads TGTGCCAGCAGCTTAGAGTCGGGAGCTCCGAACGAGCAGTACTTC.

This clone has just a few counts. The chain is built from TRBV19 and TRBJ1-5, with 8 bases lining up with TRBD1. Germline trimming cut 5 bases from V and 3 bases from J; bases unmatched to any gene: 6. The germline V gene encodes CDR1 LNHDA and CDR2 SQIVND (reference sequence). The CDR3 consists of 15 residues. CDR3 DNA: TGTGCCAGTAGTTCCTGGGGACAGGTCAATCAGCCCCAGCATTTT. Translation gives CASSSWGQVNQPQHF.

The chain has TRBV6-5 and TRBJ2-7; D possibly corresponds to TRBD1 (5 bases). The CDR3 covers 15 residues. Trimming removed 2 bases at V and 5 bases at J, with 16 bases between. The V gene's germline CDR1 is MNHEY and CDR2 SVGAGI. This CDR3 is CASSYGALMDDEQYF. CDR3 in DNA: TGTGCCAGCAGTTACGGGGCGCTAATGGATGACGAGCAGTACTTC.

The V gene is TRBV27, the J gene TRBJ1-6; D not resolved. V was clipped by 2 bases and J by 1 base, with 12 bases between them. Germline V gene lookup returns CDR1 MNHEY and CDR2 SMNVEV (reference sequence). The CDR3 is 17 residues long. CDR3 nucleotide sequence: TGTGCCAGCAGTTTAATGAGGGCGGAATCCTATAATTCACCCCTCCACTTT. It is translated as CASSLMRAESYNSPLHF.

The chain uses TRBV6-5 and TRBJ2-3, with 10 bases matching TRBD1. Unmatched junction bases numbered 4, after V lost 7 bases and J lost 3 bases. The CDR3 is 14 residues long. Germline CDR1 and CDR2: MNHEY and SVGAGI. This CDR3 is CASIPGQGTDTQYF. CDR3 DNA: TGTGCCAGCATCCCGGGACAGGGGACAGATACGCAGTATTTT.

J is TRBJ2-3 and V is TRBV7-9; D not certain. Trimming left V 5 bases short and J 3 bases short, with 12 bases between. The germline V gene has CDR1 SEHNR and CDR2 FQNEAQ (reference sequence). CDR3 size: 14 residues. The CDR3 spells CASSPGGVTDTQYF. Here the CDR3 DNA reads TGTGCCAGCAGCCCCGGTGGCGTTACAGATACGCAGTATTTT.

The chain joins TRBV6-6 to TRBJ2-2; the D is unclear. This CDR3 has 13 residues. Trimming shortened V by 5 bases and J by 4 bases, and 8 bases separated the two germline ends. CDR1 is MNHNY, CDR2 SVGAGI, per germline (reference sequence). The CDR3 is CASSNLTTGELFF. DNA of the CDR3: TGTGCCAGCAGTAATTTAACCACCGGGGAGCTGTTTTTT.

The chain carries TRBV6-5 and TRBJ2-5; D is ambiguous. The germline V gene has CDR1 MNHEY and CDR2 SVGAGI. Deletions cut 0 bases from V and 0 bases from J, with 11 bases between. The CDR3 runs 16 residues. CDR3: CASSYSIYRHQETQYF. DNA for the CDR3: TGTGCCAGCAGTTACTCGATTTATAGACACCAAGAGACCCAGTACTTC.